The 16 T cell receptor beta chains below all came from one sample that was sequenced in a study of Ad26.COV2.S vaccination and SARS-CoV-2 variants. Profiling relied on immunoSEQ multiplex PCR, and the TCRdb table lists in-frame clones only, not all of them. This repertoire shows approximately 460,000 clones, roughly 87% found once; its top ten account for about 1.5%. Treatment noted: around 19 received Ad26.COV2.S at low or high dose, single or two shots; roughly 5 received placebo; per-sample allocation not given. Sample collection was performed on day 63 after the first vaccine or placebo injection. Sequences were derived from peripheral blood, sampled in a trial of Ad26.COV2.S vaccine versus placebo. These receptors were obtained from a person aged 18 to 65 who received the Ad26.COV2.S COVID-19 vaccine or a placebo.

The chain links TRBV28 to TRBJ1-5, with D maybe TRBD1 (6 bases). Trimming removed 3 bases at V and 0 bases at J, with 15 bases between. The CDR3 is 17 residues long. Germline V gene data show CDR1 as MDHEN and CDR2 as SYDVKM. The CDR3 protein is CASSLWGDTHSNQPQHF. The CDR3 nucleotides read TGTGCCAGCAGTTTGTGGGGGGACACCCATAGCAATCAGCCCCAGCATTTT.

The chain couples TRBV7-8 to TRBJ1-5; D gene unclear. CDR3 length: 13 residues. CDR1 and CDR2 from the germline V gene are SGHVS and FQNEAQ. V was clipped by 4 bases and J by 7 bases, with 11 bases between them. This chain's CDR3 is CASSSDFRQPQHF. CDR3 nucleotide sequence: TGTGCCAGCAGCTCCGATTTTCGGCAGCCCCAGCATTTT. Using reference TRBV7-8 and TRBJ1-5 for the parts outside the CDR3, the full variable domain is GAGVSQSPRYKVAKRGQDVALRCDPISGHVSLFWYQQALGQGPEFLTYFQNEAQLDKSGLPSDRFFAERPEGSVSTLKIQRTQQEDSAVYLCASSSDFRQPQHFGDGTRLSIL.

The sample holds one count of this clone. The V gene is TRBV19, the J gene TRBJ2-2; 8 nucleotides match TRBD2. The CDR3 length is 14 residues. The junction had 4 bases not matched to a gene; V was cut back by 6 bases and J by 4 bases. Germline CDR1 reads LNHDA; CDR2 reads SQIVND (reference sequence). CDR3 residues: CASRASGPTGELFF. The CDR3 DNA sequence: TGTGCCAGTAGGGCTAGCGGGCCCACCGGGGAGCTGTTTTTT.

The chain couples TRBV24-1 to TRBJ1-5; D not resolved. This CDR3 is built from 13 residues. V lost 3 bases and J 9 bases, leaving 11 bases between the germline ends. Germline V gene lookup returns CDR1 KGHDR and CDR2 SFDVKD. DNA of the CDR3: TGTGCCACCAGTGATCACTATAATGGGCCCCAGCATTTT. Encoded protein: CATSDHYNGPQHF.

The rearrangement uses TRBV3-1 (or the pseudogene TRBV3-2) and TRBJ1-6, with D possibly matching TRBD1 (5 bases). Germline CDR1 LGHDT, CDR2 YNNKEL (reference sequence). The CDR3 runs to 13 residues. V lost 2 bases and J lost 10, with 9 bases in between. CDR3 in amino acids: CASSQSPGSPLHF. The CDR3, as DNA: TGTGCCAGCAGCCAATCCCCAGGGTCACCCCTCCACTTT.

This chain connects TRBV24-1 to TRBJ2-7; D perhaps matches TRBD2 (5 bases). The ends were cut back, 1 base at V and 5 bases at J, with 5 bases in the middle. The germline V gene has CDR1 KGHDR and CDR2 SFDVKD. This CDR3 region has 12 residues. In DNA form, the CDR3 reads TGTGCCACCAGTGATTTCGGGAACGAGCAGTACTTC. The encoded protein is CATSDFGNEQYF.

This chain joins TRBV18 and TRBJ1-1; D is perhaps TRBD1 (5 bases). Germline assignment: CDR1 KGHSH and CDR2 LQKENI. Deletions cut 6 bases from V and 1 base from J, with 18 bases between. This CDR3 is built from 16 residues. The CDR3 DNA is TGTGCCAGCTCGACCACGTCTCCAGGGCGGAACACTGAAGCTTTCTTT. Translated, it gives CASSTTSPGRNTEAFF. Full variable domain (rest looked up from reference TRBV18 and TRBJ1-1): NAGVMQNPRHLVRRRGQEARLRCSPMKGHSHVYWYRQLPEEGLKFMVYLQKENIIDESGMPKERFSAEFPKEGPSILRIQQVVRGDSAAYFCASSTTSPGRNTEAFFGQGTRLTVV.

The chain carries TRBV5-1 and TRBJ2-7, with a tentative D call TRBD2 (5 bases). V was pared by 4 bases and J by 2 bases, with 10 bases between. The CDR3 is made up of 13 amino acids. The germline V gene encodes CDR1 SGHRS and CDR2 YFSETQ. DNA for the CDR3: TGCGCCAGCAGCAGGTCTAGCACCTACGAGCAGTACTTC. This codes for CASSRSSTYEQYF. The whole variable domain, remainder taken from reference TRBV5-1 and TRBJ2-7, is KAGVTQTPRYLIKTRGQQVTLSCSPISGHRSVSWYQQTPGQGLQFLFEYFSETQRNKGNFPGRFSGRQFSNSRSEMNVSTLELGDSALYLCASSRSSTYEQYFGPGTRLTVT.

The chain uses TRBV7-6 and TRBJ2-7; D remains unclear. This CDR3 comprises 13 residues. The germline CDR1 and CDR2 sequences are SGHVS and FNYEAQ. V lost 3 bases to trimming and J lost 7 bases, with 13 bases between them. CDR3: CASSFNERTEQYF. CDR3 in DNA: TGTGCCAGCAGCTTCAATGAGCGAACTGAGCAGTACTTC.

The gene calls are TRBV5-4 and TRBJ2-3, with TRBD2 as a possible D gene (6 bases). The V gene's germline CDR1 is SGHNT and CDR2 YYREEE (reference sequence). With 3 bases removed from V and 3 bases from J, the gap between germline ends came to 8 bases. The CDR3 has 13 residues. The CDR3 is CASSYLATDTQYF. The CDR3 nucleotides read TGTGCCAGCAGCTATCTAGCGACAGATACGCAGTATTTT.

The chain combines TRBV5-1 with TRBJ1-4; maybe TRBD1 (5 bases). CDR3 size: 17 residues. Trimming took off 0 bases at V and 5 bases at J, with 17 bases between the two ends. Germline V gene data show CDR1 as SGHRS and CDR2 as YFSETQ. This CDR3 reads CASSLGASVGPNEKLFF. CDR3 bases: TGCGCCAGCAGCTTGGGGGCGTCGGTGGGACCAAATGAAAAACTGTTTTTT. The variable domain in full, with the rest retrieved from reference TRBV5-1 and TRBJ1-4, is KAGVTQTPRYLIKTRGQQVTLSCSPISGHRSVSWYQQTPGQGLQFLFEYFSETQRNKGNFPGRFSGRQFSNSRSEMNVSTLELGDSALYLCASSLGASVGPNEKLFFGSGTQLSVL.

The CDR3 region is CASRGGGQPNTGELFF. Here the CDR3 DNA reads TGTGCCAGCCGCGGTGGGGGACAGCCGAACACCGGGGAGCTGTTTTTT. The chain links TRBV5-4 to TRBJ2-2, with 7 nucleotides matching TRBD1. CDR1 and CDR2 (germline): SGHNT, YYREEE (reference sequence). The CDR3 is 16 residues long. V lost 7 bases, J lost 0 bases, and 9 bases stayed unmatched.

The chain combines TRBV11-2 with TRBJ1-2, with TRBD1 matching over 9 bases. V gave up 3 bases and J gave up 8 bases; unmatched junction bases: 10. Germline V gives CDR1 SGHAT, CDR2 FQNNGV. CDR3 length equals 15 residues. The CDR3 DNA follows: TGTGCCAGCAGCTTCCGATCGGGACAGGGCCACGGCTACACCTTC. Its protein is CASSFRSGQGHGYTF. The whole variable domain, filled in from reference TRBV11-2 and TRBJ1-2, reads EAGVAQSPRYKIIEKRQSVAFWCNPISGHATLYWYQQILGQGPKLLIQFQNNGVVDDSQLPKDRFSAERLKGVDSTLKIQPAKLEDSAVYLCASSFRSGQGHGYTFGSGTRLTVV.

V and J are TRBV6-2 or TRBV6-3 and TRBJ1-2; 7 nucleotides align to TRBD1. The V and J ends lost 6 bases and 8 bases, in that order; junction bases with no gene match: 6. Germline CDR1 reads MNHEY; CDR2 reads SVGEGT. This CDR3 contains 12 residues. The CDR3 region has the DNA TGTGCCAGCAGCCCCAGGGGGAAGGGCTACACCTTC. This codes for CASSPRGKGYTF.

The count of this clone is one. The same CDR3 is also encoded by other DNA sequences in this sample. The V gene is TRBV2, the J gene TRBJ1-4; tentatively, D is TRBD1 (6 bases). The CDR3 has 13 amino acids. The germline gives CDR1 SNHLY, CDR2 FYNNEI. Trimming pared 6 bases from V and 4 bases from J, leaving 9 bases between. In nucleotides, the CDR3 is TGTGCCAGCAGGGACAGAAATAATGAAAAACTGTTTTTT. It is translated as CASRDRNNEKLFF.

The chain is built from TRBV5-1 and TRBJ1-4; D is undetermined. The length of the CDR3 is 15 residues. V was cut by 1 base and J by 3 bases, with 10 bases left in between. CDR1 SGHRS and CDR2 YFSETQ come from the germline V gene. CDR3 protein: CASSLYPAANEKLFF. In DNA form, the CDR3 reads TGCGCCAGCAGCTTGTATCCGGCAGCTAATGAAAAACTGTTTTTT.